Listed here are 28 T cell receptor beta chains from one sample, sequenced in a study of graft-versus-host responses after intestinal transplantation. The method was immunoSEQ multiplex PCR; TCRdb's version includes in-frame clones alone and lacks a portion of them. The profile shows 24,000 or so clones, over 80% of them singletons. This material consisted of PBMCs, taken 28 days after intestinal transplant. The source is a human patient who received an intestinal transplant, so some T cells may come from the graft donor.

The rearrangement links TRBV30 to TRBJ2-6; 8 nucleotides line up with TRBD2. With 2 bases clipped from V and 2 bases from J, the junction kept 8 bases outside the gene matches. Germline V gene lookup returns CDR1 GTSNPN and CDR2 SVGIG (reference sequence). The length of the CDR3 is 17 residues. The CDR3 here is CAWSMDGRAPGANVLTF. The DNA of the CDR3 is TGTGCCTGGAGTATGGACGGGAGGGCCCCTGGGGCCAACGTCCTGACTTTC. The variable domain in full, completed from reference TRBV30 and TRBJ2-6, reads SQTIHQWPATLVQPVGSPLSLECTVEGTSNPNLYWYRQAAGRGLQLLFYSVGIGQISSEVPQNLSASRPQDRQFILSSKKLLLSDSGFYLCAWSMDGRAPGANVLTFGAGSRLTVL.

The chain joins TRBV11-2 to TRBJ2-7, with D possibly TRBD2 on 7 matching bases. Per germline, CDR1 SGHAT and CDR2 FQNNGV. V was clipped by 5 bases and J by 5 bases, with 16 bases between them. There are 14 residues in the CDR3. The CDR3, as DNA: TGTGCCAGCAGCCCAAGGGGGGGCCGCGACGAGCAGTACTTC. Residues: CASSPRGGRDEQYF.

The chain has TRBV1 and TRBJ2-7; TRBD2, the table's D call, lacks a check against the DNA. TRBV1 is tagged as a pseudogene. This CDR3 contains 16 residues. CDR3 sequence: CTSSRGRAKGVAEQYF. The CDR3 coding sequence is TGCACCAGCAGCCGAGGGAGAGCCAAGGGAGTCGCCGAGCAGTACTTC.

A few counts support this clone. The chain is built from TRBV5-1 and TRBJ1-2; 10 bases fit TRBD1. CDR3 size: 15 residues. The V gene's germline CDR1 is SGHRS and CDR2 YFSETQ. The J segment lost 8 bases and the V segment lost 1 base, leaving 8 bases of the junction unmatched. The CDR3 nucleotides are TGCGCCAGCAGCTTGCCACTCGGGACAGGGGAAGGCTACACCTTC. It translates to CASSLPLGTGEGYTF.

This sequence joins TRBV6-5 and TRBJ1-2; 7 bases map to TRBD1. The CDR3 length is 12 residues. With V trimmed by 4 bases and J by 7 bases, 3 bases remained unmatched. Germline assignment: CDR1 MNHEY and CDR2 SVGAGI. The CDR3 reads CASSLGGFGYTF. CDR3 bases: TGTGCCAGCAGTTTAGGGGGCTTTGGCTACACCTTC.

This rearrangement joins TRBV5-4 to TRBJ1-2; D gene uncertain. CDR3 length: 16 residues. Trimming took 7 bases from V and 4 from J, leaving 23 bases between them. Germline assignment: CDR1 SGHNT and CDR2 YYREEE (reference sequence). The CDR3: CASEFLVPGKIYGYTF. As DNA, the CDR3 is TGTGCCAGCGAATTTCTCGTACCAGGAAAGATCTATGGCTACACCTTC.

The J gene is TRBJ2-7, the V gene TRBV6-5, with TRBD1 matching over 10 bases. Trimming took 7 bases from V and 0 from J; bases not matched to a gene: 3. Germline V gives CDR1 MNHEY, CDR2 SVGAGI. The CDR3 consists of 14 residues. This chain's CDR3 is CASIDRGRSYEQYF. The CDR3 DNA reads TGTGCCAGCATTGACAGGGGGCGCTCCTACGAGCAGTACTTC.

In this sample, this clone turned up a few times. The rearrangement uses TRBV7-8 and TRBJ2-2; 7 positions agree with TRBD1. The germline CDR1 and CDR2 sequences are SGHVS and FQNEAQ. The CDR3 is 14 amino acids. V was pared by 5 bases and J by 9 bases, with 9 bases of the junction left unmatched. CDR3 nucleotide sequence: TGTGCCAGCAGCGCCCGACAGGGTCACCGGGAGCTGTTTTTT. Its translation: CASSARQGHRELFF. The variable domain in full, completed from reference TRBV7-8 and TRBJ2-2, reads GAGVSQSPRYKVAKRGQDVALRCDPISGHVSLFWYQQALGQGPEFLTYFQNEAQLDKSGLPSDRFFAERPEGSVSTLKIQRTQQEDSAVYLCASSARQGHRELFFGEGSRLTVL.

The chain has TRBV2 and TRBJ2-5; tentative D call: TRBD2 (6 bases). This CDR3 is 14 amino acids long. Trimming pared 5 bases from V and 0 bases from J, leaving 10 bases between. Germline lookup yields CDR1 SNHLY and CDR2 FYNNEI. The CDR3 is CASSRDSYQETQYF. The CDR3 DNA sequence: TGTGCCAGCAGTAGGGACTCGTACCAAGAGACCCAGTACTTC.

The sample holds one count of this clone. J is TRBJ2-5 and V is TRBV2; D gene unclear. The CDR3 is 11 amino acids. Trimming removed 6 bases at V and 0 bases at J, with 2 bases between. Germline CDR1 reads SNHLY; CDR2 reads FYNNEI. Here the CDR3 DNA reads TGTGCCAGCAGGAACCAAGAGACCCAGTACTTC. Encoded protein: CASRNQETQYF. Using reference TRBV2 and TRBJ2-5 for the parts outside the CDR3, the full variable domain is EPEVTQTPSHQVTQMGQEVILRCVPISNHLYFYWYRQILGQKVEFLVSFYNNEISEKSEIFDDQFSVERPDGSNFTLKIRSTKLEDSAMYFCASRNQETQYFGPGTRLLVL.

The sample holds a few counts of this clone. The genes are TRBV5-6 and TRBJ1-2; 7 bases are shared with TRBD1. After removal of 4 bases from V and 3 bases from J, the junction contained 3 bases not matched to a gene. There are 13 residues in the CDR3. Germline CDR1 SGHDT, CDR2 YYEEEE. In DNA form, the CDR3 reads TGTGCCAGCAGCGCAGGGGGGGACTATGGCTACACCTTC. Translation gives CASSAGGDYGYTF.

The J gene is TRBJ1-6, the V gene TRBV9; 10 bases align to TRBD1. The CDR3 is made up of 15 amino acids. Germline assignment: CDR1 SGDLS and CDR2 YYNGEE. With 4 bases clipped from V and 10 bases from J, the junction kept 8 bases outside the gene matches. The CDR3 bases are TGTGCCAGCAGCCCACCTGGACAGGGGGACTCACCCCTCCACTTT. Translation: CASSPPGQGDSPLHF.

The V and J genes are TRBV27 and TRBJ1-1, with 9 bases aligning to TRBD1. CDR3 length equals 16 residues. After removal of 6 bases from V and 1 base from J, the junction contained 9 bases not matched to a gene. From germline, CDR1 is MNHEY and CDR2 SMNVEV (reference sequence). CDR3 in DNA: TGTGCCAGCAGGCTCCGGACAGGGGATGGGAACACTGAAGCTTTCTTT. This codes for CASRLRTGDGNTEAFF.

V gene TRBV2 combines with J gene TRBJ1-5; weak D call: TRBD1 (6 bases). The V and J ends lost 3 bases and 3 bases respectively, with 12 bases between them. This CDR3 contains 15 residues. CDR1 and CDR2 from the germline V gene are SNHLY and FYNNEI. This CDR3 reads CASSESQGVNQPQHF. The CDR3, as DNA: TGTGCCAGCAGTGAGTCACAGGGTGTCAATCAGCCCCAGCATTTT. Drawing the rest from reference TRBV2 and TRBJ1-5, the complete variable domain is EPEVTQTPSHQVTQMGQEVILRCVPISNHLYFYWYRQILGQKVEFLVSFYNNEISEKSEIFDDQFSVERPDGSNFTLKIRSTKLEDSAMYFCASSESQGVNQPQHFGDGTRLSIL.

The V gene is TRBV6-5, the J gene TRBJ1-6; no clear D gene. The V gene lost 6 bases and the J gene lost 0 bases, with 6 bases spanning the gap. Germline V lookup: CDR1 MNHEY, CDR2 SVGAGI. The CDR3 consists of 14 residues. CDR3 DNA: TGTGCCAGCAGGATGAGCTCCTATAATTCACCCCTCCACTTT. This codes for CASRMSSYNSPLHF.

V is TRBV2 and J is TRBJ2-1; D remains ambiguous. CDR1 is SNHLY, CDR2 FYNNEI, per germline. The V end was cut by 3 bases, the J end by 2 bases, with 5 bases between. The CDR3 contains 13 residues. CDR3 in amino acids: CASSDYPYNEQFF. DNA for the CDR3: TGTGCCAGCAGTGATTATCCCTACAATGAGCAGTTCTTC.

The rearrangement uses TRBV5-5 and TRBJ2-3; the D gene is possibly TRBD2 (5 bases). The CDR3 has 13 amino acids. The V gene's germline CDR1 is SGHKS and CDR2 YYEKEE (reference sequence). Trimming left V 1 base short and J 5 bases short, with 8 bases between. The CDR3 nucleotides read TGTGCCAGCAGCTTGCAACGGGGAGATACGCAGTATTTT. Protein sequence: CASSLQRGDTQYF. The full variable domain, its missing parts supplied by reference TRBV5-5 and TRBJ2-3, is DAGVTQSPTHLIKTRGQQVTLRCSPISGHKSVSWYQQVLGQGPQFIFQYYEKEERGRGNFPDRFSARQFPNYSSELNVNALLLGDSALYLCASSLQRGDTQYFGPGTRLTVL.

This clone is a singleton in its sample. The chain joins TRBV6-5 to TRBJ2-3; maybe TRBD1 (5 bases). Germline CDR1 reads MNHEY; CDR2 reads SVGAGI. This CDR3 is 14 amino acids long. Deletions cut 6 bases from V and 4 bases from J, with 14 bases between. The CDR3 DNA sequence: TGTGCCAGCAGCCCAGGATGGGGCCCAGATACGCAGTATTTT. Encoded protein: CASSPGWGPDTQYF.

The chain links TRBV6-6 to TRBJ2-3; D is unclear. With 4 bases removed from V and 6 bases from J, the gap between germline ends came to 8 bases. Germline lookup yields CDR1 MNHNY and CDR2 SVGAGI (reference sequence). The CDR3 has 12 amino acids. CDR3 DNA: TGTGCCAGCAGTTCACCTAGGGATACGCAGTATTTT. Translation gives CASSSPRDTQYF.

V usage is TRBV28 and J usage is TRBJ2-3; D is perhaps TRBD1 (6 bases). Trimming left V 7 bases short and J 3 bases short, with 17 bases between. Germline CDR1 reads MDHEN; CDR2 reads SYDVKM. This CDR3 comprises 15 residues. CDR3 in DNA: TGTGCCAGCACCCTCACAGGGAAGGTGACAGATACGCAGTATTTT. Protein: CASTLTGKVTDTQYF.

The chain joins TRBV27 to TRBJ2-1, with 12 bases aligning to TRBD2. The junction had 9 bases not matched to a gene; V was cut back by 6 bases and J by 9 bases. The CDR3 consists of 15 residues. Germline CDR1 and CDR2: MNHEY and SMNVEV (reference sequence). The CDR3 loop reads CASSGLAGGRLEQFF. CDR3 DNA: TGTGCCAGCAGCGGGCTAGCGGGGGGGCGGCTTGAGCAGTTCTTC.

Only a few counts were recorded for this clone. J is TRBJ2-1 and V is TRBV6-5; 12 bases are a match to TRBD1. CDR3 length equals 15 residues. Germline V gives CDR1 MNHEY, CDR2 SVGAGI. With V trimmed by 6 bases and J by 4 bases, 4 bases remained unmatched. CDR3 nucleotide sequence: TGTGCCAGCAGAGCGGGACAGGGGGCATACAATGAGCAGTTCTTC. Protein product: CASRAGQGAYNEQFF.

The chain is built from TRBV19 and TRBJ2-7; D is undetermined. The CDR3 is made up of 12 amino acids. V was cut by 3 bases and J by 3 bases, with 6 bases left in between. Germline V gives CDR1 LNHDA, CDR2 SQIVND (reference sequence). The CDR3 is CASSIVGYEQYF. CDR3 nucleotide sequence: TGTGCCAGTAGTATCGTGGGCTACGAGCAGTACTTC.

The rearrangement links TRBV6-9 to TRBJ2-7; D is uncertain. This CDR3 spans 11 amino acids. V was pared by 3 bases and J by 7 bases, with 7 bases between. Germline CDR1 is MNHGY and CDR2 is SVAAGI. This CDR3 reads CASSYSGEQYF. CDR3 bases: TGTGCCAGCAGTTACTCAGGAGAGCAGTACTTC.

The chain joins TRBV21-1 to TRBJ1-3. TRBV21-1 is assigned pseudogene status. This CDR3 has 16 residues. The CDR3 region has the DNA TGTGCCAGCAGAGTGAGGCTACAACACGCACGAAACACCATATATTTT. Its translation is CASRVRLQHARNTIYF.

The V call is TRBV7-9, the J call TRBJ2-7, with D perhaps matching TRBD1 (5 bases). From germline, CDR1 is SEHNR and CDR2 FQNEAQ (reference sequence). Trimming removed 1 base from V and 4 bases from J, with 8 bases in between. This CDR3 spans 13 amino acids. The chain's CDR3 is CASSLGSGYEQYF. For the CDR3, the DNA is TGTGCCAGCAGCTTAGGCTCAGGGTACGAGCAGTACTTC.

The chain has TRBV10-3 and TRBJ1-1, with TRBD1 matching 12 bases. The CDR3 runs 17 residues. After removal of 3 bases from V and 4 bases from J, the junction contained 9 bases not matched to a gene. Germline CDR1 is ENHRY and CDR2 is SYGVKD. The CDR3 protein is CAISDDGTGGPTTEAFF. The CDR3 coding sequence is TGTGCCATCAGTGACGACGGGACAGGGGGCCCGACCACTGAAGCTTTCTTT.

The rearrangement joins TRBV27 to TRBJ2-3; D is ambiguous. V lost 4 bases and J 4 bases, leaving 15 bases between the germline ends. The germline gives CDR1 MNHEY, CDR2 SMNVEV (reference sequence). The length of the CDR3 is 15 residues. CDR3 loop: CASSSGPLYSDTQYF. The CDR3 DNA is TGTGCCAGCAGTTCTGGGCCGTTGTACTCAGATACGCAGTATTTT.